The rows below give T cell receptor beta chains drawn from one sample of a study of control samples from healthy donors and cancer patients. The protocol was immunoSEQ multiplex PCR, while the TCRdb copy is restricted to in-frame clones and leaves out a portion. The table lists 150,000 to 200,000 clones, around nine tenths of them singletons. The sample consisted of blood. The receptors here all came from a man aged 30-40 years in good health. Both conserved end residues are part of each CDR3. Fields, in order: D gene, V gene, clone size, J gene, CDR3 DNA, CDR3 protein. The D gene is left open where the match is weak. Expanded clones are given a class, and other clones once, few, many or no size at all.

d_gene: TRBD1; v_gene: TRBV30; abundance: .; j_gene: TRBJ1-1; CDR3nt: TGTGCCTGGAGTGTAAGGGGGCCGGGCGGGGCTTTCTTT; CDR3aa: CAWSVRGPGGAFF
d_gene: TRBD1; v_gene: TRBV5-1; abundance: .; j_gene: TRBJ1-1; CDR3nt: TGCGCCAGCAGCGAACAGGGGGCGCCGGCTGAAGCTTTCTTT; CDR3aa: CASSEQGAPAEAFF
d_gene: .; v_gene: TRBV5-6; abundance: .; j_gene: TRBJ1-2; CDR3nt: TGTGCCAGCAGCTTGGGTGGTAACTATGGCTACACCTTC; CDR3aa: CASSLGGNYGYTF
d_gene: .; v_gene: TRBV30; abundance: .; j_gene: TRBJ1-2; CDR3nt: TGTGCCTGGACTAACCCATTTGGGGAGGGCTACACCTTC; CDR3aa: CAWTNPFGEGYTF
d_gene: .; v_gene: TRBV30; abundance: .; j_gene: TRBJ1-4; CDR3nt: TGTGCCTGGAGTCCAATCCCCGGGTCCGAAAAACTGTTTTTT; CDR3aa: CAWSPIPGSEKLFF
d_gene: TRBD1; v_gene: TRBV6-5; abundance: .; j_gene: TRBJ1-3; CDR3nt: TGTGCCAGCACCCGGGGACAGGGGGATGGAAACACCATATATTTT; CDR3aa: CASTRGQGDGNTIYF
d_gene: .; v_gene: TRBV19; abundance: .; j_gene: TRBJ2-3; CDR3nt: TGTGCCAGTAGTATGGTGGGAGCGCCAGATACGCAGTATTTT; CDR3aa: CASSMVGAPDTQYF
d_gene: TRBD1; v_gene: TRBV28; abundance: once; j_gene: TRBJ1-5; CDR3nt: TGTGCCAGCAGCCCCCGGACAGGGGCCACTCTGCCCCAGCATTTT; CDR3aa: CASSPRTGATLPQHF
d_gene: TRBD2; v_gene: TRBV19; abundance: .; j_gene: TRBJ2-1; CDR3nt: TGTGCCAGTACTTGGCGACTAGCGGCGAACAATGAGCAGTTCTTC; CDR3aa: CASTWRLAANNEQFF
d_gene: .; v_gene: TRBV7-8; abundance: .; j_gene: TRBJ1-1; CDR3nt: TGTGCCAGCAGCCGAGCACCAAACACTGAAGCTTTCTTT; CDR3aa: CASSRAPNTEAFF
d_gene: .; v_gene: TRBV28; abundance: .; j_gene: TRBJ1-2; CDR3nt: TGTGCCAGCAGTTTAAGCCGACAGAGCTATGGCTACACCTTC; CDR3aa: CASSLSRQSYGYTF
d_gene: .; v_gene: TRBV25-1; abundance: .; j_gene: TRBJ1-3; CDR3nt: TGTGCCAGCATAGGTTTTTCTGGAAACACCATATATTTT; CDR3aa: CASIGFSGNTIYF
d_gene: .; v_gene: TRBV2; abundance: .; j_gene: TRBJ2-1; CDR3nt: TGTGCCAGCAGTCAAAAAAGCGACCTCCCCAAAGGCTACAATGAGCAGTTCTTC; CDR3aa: CASSQKSDLPKGYNEQFF
d_gene: TRBD1; v_gene: TRBV9; abundance: .; j_gene: TRBJ1-6; CDR3nt: TGTGCCAGCAGCGTAGGACAGGGCAGTAAGGGTAATTCACCCCTCCACTTT; CDR3aa: CASSVGQGSKGNSPLHF
d_gene: .; v_gene: TRBV2; abundance: .; j_gene: TRBJ1-2; CDR3nt: TGTGCCACCACGGGCCGTCGCGGCTACACCTTC; CDR3aa: CATTGRRGYTF
d_gene: .; v_gene: TRBV7-9; abundance: .; j_gene: TRBJ2-7; CDR3nt: TGTGCCAGCAGCCCTCCCGGGACCTACGAGCAGTACTTC; CDR3aa: CASSPPGTYEQYF
d_gene: TRBD1; v_gene: TRBV5-1; abundance: .; j_gene: TRBJ1-5; CDR3nt: TGCGCCAGCAGCGCCGGGACAGAGGGCCATCAGCCCCAGCATTTT; CDR3aa: CASSAGTEGHQPQHF
d_gene: .; v_gene: TRBV28; abundance: .; j_gene: TRBJ1-1; CDR3nt: TGTGCCAGCAGTTTTCGACAGGCTTCAAGAGGTGAAGCTTTCTTT; CDR3aa: CASSFRQASRGEAFF
d_gene: TRBD1; v_gene: TRBV29-1; abundance: .; j_gene: TRBJ1-3; CDR3nt: TGCAGCGTTAGGGGACAGGGAAACACCATATATTTT; CDR3aa: CSVRGQGNTIYF
d_gene: TRBD2; v_gene: TRBV3-1/TRBV3-2; abundance: few; j_gene: TRBJ2-3; CDR3nt: TGTGCCAGCAGACAACTAGCGGGGAACACAGATACGCAGTATTTT; CDR3aa: CASRQLAGNTDTQYF
d_gene: TRBD2; v_gene: TRBV5-4; abundance: .; j_gene: TRBJ2-3; CDR3nt: TGTGCCAGCAGCTCCCATCCTAGCGGGGGGGAAGATACGCAGTATTTT; CDR3aa: CASSSHPSGGEDTQYF
d_gene: TRBD1; v_gene: TRBV19; abundance: .; j_gene: TRBJ1-6; CDR3nt: TGTGCCAGTAGTTCCCGGGACAGGGGATATTCACCCCTCCACTTT; CDR3aa: CASSSRDRGYSPLHF
d_gene: .; v_gene: TRBV6-6; abundance: .; j_gene: TRBJ1-2; CDR3nt: TGTGCCAGCAGTTATGACGGTAACTATGGCTACACCTTC; CDR3aa: CASSYDGNYGYTF
d_gene: TRBD1; v_gene: TRBV7-2; abundance: once; j_gene: TRBJ2-7; CDR3nt: TGTGCCAGCAGTCTTACAGGGGACAACGAGCAGTACTTC; CDR3aa: CASSLTGDNEQYF
d_gene: .; v_gene: TRBV18; abundance: .; j_gene: TRBJ1-3; CDR3nt: TGTGCCAGCTCACCACCGCACCGGTTGGAAAACACCATATATTTT; CDR3aa: CASSPPHRLENTIYF
d_gene: TRBD1; v_gene: TRBV27; abundance: .; j_gene: TRBJ1-4; CDR3nt: TGTGCCAGCAGTTTGGACAGGGGTTCAGCAACTAATGAAAAACTGTTTTTT; CDR3aa: CASSLDRGSATNEKLFF
d_gene: .; v_gene: TRBV5-6; abundance: .; j_gene: TRBJ2-3; CDR3nt: TGTGCCAGCAGCTTCGGCCAGTCGTACACAGATACGCAGTATTTT; CDR3aa: CASSFGQSYTDTQYF
d_gene: TRBD2; v_gene: TRBV7-9; abundance: .; j_gene: TRBJ2-1; CDR3nt: TGTGCCAGCAGCCTTGGACTAGCGGGGTATCTGAGCAATGAGCAGTTCTTC; CDR3aa: CASSLGLAGYLSNEQFF
d_gene: TRBD2; v_gene: TRBV9; abundance: .; j_gene: TRBJ2-1; CDR3nt: TGTGCCAGCAGCGTAGGATACGGGACTAGCGGGAGATACAATGAGCAGTTCTTC; CDR3aa: CASSVGYGTSGRYNEQFF
d_gene: .; v_gene: TRBV14; abundance: .; j_gene: TRBJ2-1; CDR3nt: TGTGCCAGCAGCCAAGAGAGCGGCTACAATGAGCAGTTCTTC; CDR3aa: CASSQESGYNEQFF
d_gene: TRBD1; v_gene: TRBV27; abundance: few; j_gene: TRBJ1-4; CDR3nt: TGTGCCAGCAGTTCACAGGGGCCAGGTGAAAAACTGTTTTTT; CDR3aa: CASSSQGPGEKLFF
d_gene: TRBD1; v_gene: TRBV2; abundance: .; j_gene: TRBJ2-7; CDR3nt: TGTGCCAGCAGTGAACAAGTAGGGGGCGAATACGAGCAGTACTTC; CDR3aa: CASSEQVGGEYEQYF
d_gene: .; v_gene: TRBV5-6; abundance: once; j_gene: TRBJ1-2; CDR3nt: TGTGCCAGCAGCGCGACAGGAATCTATGGCTACACCTTC; CDR3aa: CASSATGIYGYTF
d_gene: .; v_gene: TRBV4-1; abundance: .; j_gene: TRBJ1-1; CDR3nt: TGCGCCAGCAGCCGTACCAGACAGCTTATGAACACTGAAGCTTTCTTT; CDR3aa: CASSRTRQLMNTEAFF
d_gene: TRBD2; v_gene: TRBV29-1; abundance: .; j_gene: TRBJ2-2; CDR3nt: TGCAGCGTGGCGGGACTAGCGGGAGGGCCGGTCAACGGGGAGCTGTTTTTT; CDR3aa: CSVAGLAGGPVNGELFF
d_gene: .; v_gene: TRBV19; abundance: once; j_gene: TRBJ1-5; CDR3nt: TGTGCCAGTAGTACCCTCTCCAGAGCGGGCAATCAGCCCCAGCATTTT; CDR3aa: CASSTLSRAGNQPQHF
d_gene: .; v_gene: TRBV19; abundance: .; j_gene: TRBJ2-3; CDR3nt: TGTGCCAGTAGTTTTGGACGGGGATCGACAGATACGCAGTATTTT; CDR3aa: CASSFGRGSTDTQYF
d_gene: .; v_gene: TRBV5-1; abundance: .; j_gene: TRBJ1-2; CDR3nt: TGCGCCAGCAGGTTCTCCACGGGTGGGAACTATGGCTACACCTTC; CDR3aa: CASRFSTGGNYGYTF
d_gene: .; v_gene: TRBV4-2; abundance: .; j_gene: TRBJ2-1; CDR3nt: TGTGCCAGCGGGAGCGGACCTTACAATGAGCAGTTCTTC; CDR3aa: CASGSGPYNEQFF
d_gene: .; v_gene: TRBV5-1; abundance: once; j_gene: TRBJ2-2; CDR3nt: TGCGCCAGCAGCAATCAACCGGTGGGGAACACCGGGGAGCTGTTTTTT; CDR3aa: CASSNQPVGNTGELFF
d_gene: .; v_gene: TRBV25-1; abundance: .; j_gene: TRBJ1-1; CDR3nt: TGTGCCAGCAGCCAACAGGAGAACACTGAAGCTTTCTTT; CDR3aa: CASSQQENTEAFF
d_gene: .; v_gene: TRBV7-2; abundance: .; j_gene: TRBJ2-5; CDR3nt: TGTGCCAGCAGCTTAGCAAGGTGGAGAGAGACCCAGTACTTC; CDR3aa: CASSLARWRETQYF
d_gene: .; v_gene: TRBV2; abundance: .; j_gene: TRBJ1-1; CDR3nt: TGTGCCAGCAGCGAAAACACTGAAGCTTTCTTT; CDR3aa: CASSENTEAFF
d_gene: TRBD1; v_gene: TRBV28; abundance: .; j_gene: TRBJ1-1; CDR3nt: TGTGCCAGCAGTTTTGGGGACAGGGTTCTCACTGAAGCTTTCTTT; CDR3aa: CASSFGDRVLTEAFF
d_gene: .; v_gene: TRBV28; abundance: once; j_gene: TRBJ2-3; CDR3nt: TGTGCCAGCAGTTTGGCGGGACTGCCCTTCCCTGATACGCAGTATTTT; CDR3aa: CASSLAGLPFPDTQYF
d_gene: .; v_gene: TRBV7-2; abundance: few; j_gene: TRBJ1-1; CDR3nt: TGTGCCAGCAGCTTAATCTTGAACACTGAAGCTTTCTTT; CDR3aa: CASSLILNTEAFF
d_gene: .; v_gene: TRBV28; abundance: .; j_gene: TRBJ1-5; CDR3nt: TGTGCCAGCAGTTCGCCCACCTACAATCAGCCCCAGCATTTT; CDR3aa: CASSSPTYNQPQHF
d_gene: TRBD2; v_gene: TRBV30; abundance: .; j_gene: TRBJ2-4; CDR3nt: TGTGCCTGCGGGGGGAACATTCAGTACTTC; CDR3aa: CACGGNIQYF
d_gene: .; v_gene: TRBV7-9; abundance: .; j_gene: TRBJ2-6; CDR3nt: TGTGCCAGCAGCTTTCAGGGACCTGGGGCCAACGTCCTGACTTTC; CDR3aa: CASSFQGPGANVLTF
d_gene: .; v_gene: TRBV6-5; abundance: once; j_gene: TRBJ1-1; CDR3nt: TGTGCCAGCAGTTACTCAAAAACAGGTAGCACTGAAGCTTTCTTT; CDR3aa: CASSYSKTGSTEAFF
d_gene: TRBD1; v_gene: TRBV19; abundance: .; j_gene: TRBJ1-5; CDR3nt: TGTGCCAGTAGTACGGGGACAGGGGTCTATCAGCCCCAGCATTTT; CDR3aa: CASSTGTGVYQPQHF
d_gene: TRBD1; v_gene: TRBV3-1/TRBV3-2; abundance: .; j_gene: TRBJ1-5; CDR3nt: TGTGCCAGCAGCCATGACAGGGGGAATCAGCCCCAGCATTTT; CDR3aa: CASSHDRGNQPQHF
d_gene: TRBD1; v_gene: TRBV19; abundance: .; j_gene: TRBJ2-1; CDR3nt: TGTGCCAGTAGTATTAGGGGGCCTAACTACAATGAGCAGTTCTTC; CDR3aa: CASSIRGPNYNEQFF
d_gene: .; v_gene: TRBV11-3; abundance: .; j_gene: TRBJ1-5; CDR3nt: TGTGCCAGCCCCAACAGGGAAATGGACAATCAGCCCCAGCATTTT; CDR3aa: CASPNREMDNQPQHF
d_gene: .; v_gene: TRBV6-1; abundance: .; j_gene: TRBJ1-5; CDR3nt: TGTGCCAGCAGTGAAGGGGGCAGGGAAAGGCTCGGGAATCAGCCCCAGCATTTT; CDR3aa: CASSEGGRERLGNQPQHF
d_gene: TRBD1; v_gene: TRBV2; abundance: .; j_gene: TRBJ1-2; CDR3nt: TGTGCCAGCAGTCCCCGGACAGGGAACTATGGCTACACCTTC; CDR3aa: CASSPRTGNYGYTF
d_gene: .; v_gene: TRBV5-5; abundance: .; j_gene: TRBJ2-2; CDR3nt: TGTGCCAGCAGCGGGCGAACCGGGGAGCTGTTTTTT; CDR3aa: CASSGRTGELFF
d_gene: TRBD1; v_gene: TRBV29-1; abundance: .; j_gene: TRBJ2-7; CDR3nt: TGCAGCGTTGAAGATCTAGGGCAGGGGGCGGGCGAGCAGTACTTC; CDR3aa: CSVEDLGQGAGEQYF
d_gene: TRBD1; v_gene: TRBV6-2/TRBV6-3; abundance: .; j_gene: TRBJ1-2; CDR3nt: TGTGCCAGCAGTCCCACAGGGACAGGGACGTTTGGCTACACCTTC; CDR3aa: CASSPTGTGTFGYTF
d_gene: .; v_gene: TRBV11-2; abundance: .; j_gene: TRBJ2-7; CDR3nt: TGTGCCAGCAGCAGGGAGTCCTACGAGCAGTACTTC; CDR3aa: CASSRESYEQYF